One and the same sample provided the 32 T cell receptor beta chains below, sequenced in a study of cytomegalovirus exposure and HLA in healthy donors. PCR amplification relied on 60 Vbeta primers (plus 13 Jbeta primers). Clones were read by immunoSEQ multiplex PCR, and TCRdb kept only the in-frame ones, dropping some. The data hold roughly 180,000 clones, with 78% observed a single time. The specimen sequenced was PBMCs. These receptors came from a woman between 25 and 40 years old in good health and CMV-seropositive.

CDR3 residues: CASSKSLRHEQYF. CDR3 nucleotides: TGTGCCAGTTCCAAAAGTTTGCGGCACGAGCAGTACTTC. The chain couples TRBV27 to TRBJ2-7, with D hard to call. In germline, CDR1 is MNHEY, CDR2 SMNVEV (reference sequence). Trimming stripped 9 bases from V and 5 bases from J, with 17 bases between. The CDR3 has 13 amino acids.

The DNA of the CDR3 is TGCGCCAGCAGTCAATCCCCCAGGGGGCAGGCCGGGGAGCTGTTTTTT. Translation: CASSQSPRGQAGELFF. The chain joins TRBV23-1 to TRBJ2-2, with TRBD1 matching 8 bases. TRBV23-1 counts as an open reading frame of uncertain function. The V segment lost 0 bases and the J segment 6 bases; nucleotides outside the gene matches: 6. This CDR3 contains 16 residues.

The V and J genes are TRBV9 and TRBJ2-1, with 8 bases aligning to TRBD2. The CDR3 runs to 16 residues. Germline values: CDR1 SGDLS, CDR2 YYNGEE. V lost 0 bases, J lost 8 bases, and 10 bases stayed unmatched. The CDR3 bases are TGTGCCAGCAGCGTAGAATTAGCGGGGCGATGGGATGAGCAGTTCTTC. This sequence encodes CASSVELAGRWDEQFF.

The V and J genes are TRBV10-3 and TRBJ2-7; a weak D match, TRBD2 (5 bases). The V gene's germline CDR1 is ENHRY and CDR2 SYGVKD. The CDR3 is 11 residues long. Trimming shortened V by 5 bases and J by 4 bases, and 6 bases separated the two germline ends. DNA of the CDR3: TGTGCCATCAGTACGGGATACGAGCAGTACTTC. Translating gives CAISTGYEQYF.

The J gene is TRBJ2-7, the V gene TRBV5-6; D gene unclear. Trimming took off 1 base at V and 2 bases at J, with 10 bases between the two ends. Germline V gene sequence: CDR1 SGHDT, CDR2 YYEEEE. This CDR3 is 14 amino acids long. Here the CDR3 reads CASSLPSSPYEQYF. CDR3 nucleotide sequence: TGTGCCAGCAGCTTGCCGTCCTCCCCCTACGAGCAGTACTTC.

The CDR3: CASSEDKVVVHTGELFF. In nucleotides, the CDR3 is TGTGCCAGCAGCGAGGATAAGGTCGTGGTCCACACCGGGGAGCTGTTTTTT. J is TRBJ2-2 and V is TRBV2, with unresolved D. Trimming shortened V by 6 bases and J by 3 bases, and 20 bases separated the two germline ends. The V gene's germline CDR1 is SNHLY and CDR2 FYNNEI. The CDR3 runs 17 residues.

This clone was observed a few times. V is TRBV4-3 and J is TRBJ2-3; TRBD2 matches at 10 bases. The CDR3 loop spans 16 amino acids. V lost 2 bases to trimming and J lost 2 bases; unmatched junction nucleotides: 4. CDR1 and CDR2 from the germline V gene are LGHNA and YSLEER. This CDR3 is CASSQNLAGVTDTQYF. The CDR3 DNA sequence: TGCGCCAGCAGCCAAAACCTAGCGGGGGTCACAGATACGCAGTATTTT.

The chain uses TRBV10-3 and TRBJ2-3; 7 bases align to TRBD1. The CDR3 spans 18 residues. V lost 3 bases, J lost 2 bases, and 14 bases stayed unmatched. Per the germline V gene, CDR1 is ENHRY and CDR2 is SYGVKD. CDR3 sequence: CAISDVVFRDRNTDTQYF. Here the CDR3 DNA reads TGTGCCATCAGTGACGTCGTCTTCCGGGACAGAAACACAGATACGCAGTATTTT.

This clone was seen a handful of times. The V gene is TRBV19, the J gene TRBJ2-2, with 7 bases fitting TRBD2. The length of the CDR3 is 16 residues. With 5 bases clipped from V and 4 bases from J, the junction kept 10 bases outside the gene matches. Per germline, CDR1 LNHDA and CDR2 SQIVND (reference sequence). CDR3 region: CASSPIREALTGELFF. The CDR3 DNA sequence: TGTGCCAGTAGTCCGATTCGGGAGGCCCTCACCGGGGAGCTGTTTTTT.

Only a few counts were recorded for this clone. The chain employs TRBV10-2 and TRBJ1-4; tentatively, D is TRBD1 (5 bases). CDR1 is WSHSY, CDR2 SAAADI, per germline. The CDR3 consists of 13 residues. Deletions cut 10 bases from V and 8 bases from J, with 17 bases between. This CDR3 is CATSRELIEKLFF. CDR3 sequence (DNA): TGCGCCACTTCCAGGGAATTGATCGAAAAACTGTTTTTT.

The rearrangement links TRBV10-1 to TRBJ2-7; TRBD2 is a possible D gene (6 bases). CDR3 length: 12 amino acids. V lost 3 bases to trimming and J lost 6 bases, with 9 bases between them. Germline CDR1 is WNHNN and CDR2 is SYGVQD (reference sequence). The CDR3 is CASSELGGEQYF. CDR3 nucleotide sequence: TGCGCCAGCAGTGAATTGGGGGGCGAGCAGTACTTC.

The chain recombines TRBV6-1 with TRBJ2-7, with 8 bases that match TRBD1. CDR1 MNHNS and CDR2 SASEGT come from the germline V gene. Trimming cost V 3 bases and J 5 bases; bases outside gene matches: 12. The CDR3 sequence is 16 residues long. CDR3 region: CASSEYWQGATDEQYF. The CDR3 DNA reads TGTGCCAGCAGTGAGTATTGGCAGGGGGCGACTGACGAGCAGTACTTC.

CDR3 sequence (DNA): TGTGCCAGCAGATCCGGGACAGGTAATAATTACAATGAGCAGTTCTTC. Residues: CASRSGTGNNYNEQFF. The chain combines TRBV5-4 with TRBJ2-1; 8 nucleotides match TRBD1. The junction had 11 bases not matched to a gene; V was cut back by 5 bases and J by 4 bases. This CDR3 has 16 residues. The germline gives CDR1 SGHNT, CDR2 YYREEE (reference sequence).

V usage is TRBV2 and J usage is TRBJ2-7; D might be TRBD1 (7 bases). This CDR3 is 15 amino acids long. Trimming stripped 5 bases from V and 4 bases from J, with 18 bases between. Germline CDR1 is SNHLY and CDR2 is FYNNEI. CDR3 residues: CASSRLGTVTYEQYF. CDR3 coding DNA: TGTGCCAGCAGTCGACTAGGGACAGTAACATACGAGCAGTACTTC.

This sequence joins TRBV5-1 and TRBJ1-1, with a tentative D call TRBD1 (5 bases). The length of the CDR3 is 12 residues. V was cut by 2 bases and J by 11 bases, with 13 bases left in between. Per the germline V gene, CDR1 is SGHRS and CDR2 is YFSETQ. CDR3 amino acids: CASSFEKGYAFF. The CDR3 DNA reads as TGCGCCAGCAGCTTCGAAAAGGGGTATGCTTTCTTT.

The chain is built from TRBV2 and TRBJ2-7; TRBD2 matches 11 bases. Germline CDR1 reads SNHLY; CDR2 reads FYNNEI. V shed 6 bases and J 1 base; nucleotides not matched to a gene: 8. This CDR3 contains 16 residues. The CDR3 coding sequence is TGTGCCAGCAGGGGGGGGCCTAGCGGGAGGTCCTACGAGCAGTACTTC. It codes for CASRGGPSGRSYEQYF.

The chain employs TRBV29-1 and TRBJ2-1; a weak D match, TRBD1 (5 bases). The CDR3 has 14 residues. CDR1 is SQVTM, CDR2 ANQGSEA, per germline. V shed 3 bases and J shed 6 bases, with 15 bases lying between them. CDR3 protein: CSVDRQGTVNEQFF. In DNA form, the CDR3 reads TGCAGCGTTGATAGGCAGGGTACTGTCAATGAGCAGTTCTTC.

The chain has TRBV19 and TRBJ2-7; D unclear. V was pared by 3 bases and J by 3 bases, with 6 bases between. The germline CDR1 and CDR2 sequences are LNHDA and SQIVND (reference sequence). The length of the CDR3 is 12 residues. CDR3 amino acids: CASSMRGYEQYF. CDR3 nucleotides: TGTGCCAGTAGTATGCGCGGCTACGAGCAGTACTTC.

This rearrangement joins TRBV7-9 to TRBJ1-2; a possible D gene is TRBD1 (5 bases). V lost 0 bases, J lost 8 bases, and 13 bases lay in between. The CDR3 sequence is 14 residues long. Germline lookup yields CDR1 SEHNR and CDR2 FQNEAQ (reference sequence). CDR3: CASSLAGGTGGYTF. The CDR3 DNA follows: TGTGCCAGCAGCTTAGCAGGAGGGACTGGGGGCTACACCTTC.

V and J are TRBV6-4 and TRBJ1-2; D remains unclear. The CDR3 totals 13 residues. Deletions cut 0 bases from V and 5 bases from J, with 7 bases between. The germline gives CDR1 MRHNA, CDR2 SNTAGT. The CDR3 protein is CASSDSPGYGYTF. DNA of the CDR3: TGTGCCAGCAGTGACTCCCCAGGTTATGGCTACACCTTC.

The chain employs TRBV9 and TRBJ2-7; D is possibly TRBD1 (7 bases). Trimming removed 4 bases at V and 4 bases at J, with 18 bases between. Germline CDR1 is SGDLS and CDR2 is YYNGEE. The CDR3 has 15 residues. The CDR3 bases are TGTGCCAGCAGCCCAAAACAGGGGACTTCGTACGAGCAGTACTTC. This encodes CASSPKQGTSYEQYF.

CDR3 DNA sequence: TGCGCCAGCAGGGGGCTTTGGACCAGAAAGAGGGAGACCCAGTACTTC. It is translated as CASRGLWTRKRETQYF. This chain connects TRBV5-1 to TRBJ2-5; maybe TRBD1 (5 bases). Trimming took off 5 bases at V and 5 bases at J, with 22 bases between the two ends. CDR3 length: 16 residues. Germline V gene lookup returns CDR1 SGHRS and CDR2 YFSETQ. The complete variable domain, with remaining parts taken from reference TRBV5-1 and TRBJ2-5, reads KAGVTQTPRYLIKTRGQQVTLSCSPISGHRSVSWYQQTPGQGLQFLFEYFSETQRNKGNFPGRFSGRQFSNSRSEMNVSTLELGDSALYLCASRGLWTRKRETQYFGPGTRLLVL.

The V and J genes are TRBV10-1 and TRBJ1-2, with unresolved D. Germline V gene sequence: CDR1 WNHNN, CDR2 SYGVQD (reference sequence). The ends were cut back, 7 bases at V and 0 bases at J, with 6 bases in the middle. This CDR3 spans 12 amino acids. CDR3 DNA sequence: TGCGCCAGCATCATAGCTAACTATGGCTACACCTTC. Translation: CASIIANYGYTF.

The chain couples TRBV11-3 to TRBJ2-1, with TRBD1 matching 9 bases. Trimming at V came to 4 bases and at J to 7 bases, leaving 8 bases not matched to a gene. CDR3 length: 15 amino acids. Germline V gene lookup returns CDR1 SGHNT and CDR2 YENEEA. The CDR3 loop is CASSSPGQGLNEQFF. CDR3 coding DNA: TGTGCCAGCAGCTCACCGGGACAGGGCTTAAATGAGCAGTTCTTC.

The V call is TRBV13, the J call TRBJ1-4; D unclear. The CDR3 is 15 residues long. The germline gives CDR1 PRHDT, CDR2 FYEKMQ (reference sequence). Trimming took 5 bases from V and 3 from J, leaving 13 bases between them. The chain's CDR3 is CASSNRREANEKLFF. Written as DNA, the CDR3 is TGTGCCAGCAGCAATCGACGGGAGGCTAATGAAAAACTGTTTTTT.

As regards this clone: Other DNA sequences of this sample code for an identical CDR3. The chain uses TRBV18 and TRBJ2-2, with D possibly matching TRBD1 (5 bases). This CDR3 is built from 13 residues. Trimming left V 3 bases short and J 7 bases short, with 9 bases between. Germline CDR1 reads KGHSH; CDR2 reads LQKENI. The chain's CDR3 is CASSPKGNGELFF. The CDR3 nucleotides read TGTGCCAGCTCACCTAAGGGGAACGGGGAGCTGTTTTTT.

In its sample, this clone was seen once. This chain connects TRBV5-4 to TRBJ2-3, with 8 bases lining up with TRBD1. The germline CDR1 and CDR2 sequences are SGHNT and YYREEE (reference sequence). V gave up 4 bases and J gave up 4 bases; unmatched junction bases: 8. This CDR3 spans 15 amino acids. CDR3 residues: CASSLSQGAADTQYF. CDR3 bases: TGTGCCAGCAGCCTGTCTCAGGGGGCAGCAGATACGCAGTATTTT.

The rearrangement uses TRBV19 and TRBJ2-3, with 7 nucleotides matching TRBD2. Germline CDR1 and CDR2: LNHDA and SQIVND (reference sequence). The CDR3 length is 16 residues. V lost 3 bases and J lost 8; bases outside the gene matches: 14. CDR3 sequence: CASSIKRREIRATQYF. Written as DNA, the CDR3 is TGTGCCAGTAGTATTAAAAGGCGGGAGATTCGAGCTACGCAGTATTTT.

The V and J genes are TRBV27 and TRBJ1-2, with D maybe TRBD1 (5 bases). The germline V and J ends were trimmed by 5 bases and 5 bases, with 15 bases remaining between them. There are 14 residues in the CDR3. Germline CDR1 is MNHEY and CDR2 is SMNVEV (reference sequence). The chain's CDR3 is CASSDPGDWYGYTF. CDR3 DNA: TGTGCCAGCAGTGACCCGGGGGATTGGTATGGCTACACCTTC.

This clone was counted a few times. The rearrangement joins TRBV5-1 to TRBJ1-3; D unclear. The CDR3 runs 16 residues. V shed 0 bases and J shed 4 bases, with 14 bases lying between them. The V gene's germline CDR1 is SGHRS and CDR2 YFSETQ. The CDR3 bases are TGCGCCAGCAGCTTGGCCGCGTCCGCTTTAGGAAACACCATATATTTT. This translates into CASSLAASALGNTIYF. Drawing the rest from reference TRBV5-1 and TRBJ1-3, the complete variable domain is KAGVTQTPRYLIKTRGQQVTLSCSPISGHRSVSWYQQTPGQGLQFLFEYFSETQRNKGNFPGRFSGRQFSNSRSEMNVSTLELGDSALYLCASSLAASALGNTIYFGEGSWLTVV.

The chain links TRBV28 to TRBJ2-5; 10 nucleotides agree with TRBD2. Germline CDR1 and CDR2: MDHEN and SYDVKM. V lost 5 bases and J lost 1; bases outside the gene matches: 7. CDR3 size: 16 residues. DNA of the CDR3: TGTGCCAGCAGTCCGATTAGCGGGGGGCCCCAAGAGACCCAGTACTTC. This codes for CASSPISGGPQETQYF.

The chain links TRBV6-1 to TRBJ2-5, with no clear D. Between the trimmed V and J ends, which lost 5 bases and 2 bases, there was a span of 9 bases. Germline V CDR1 and CDR2: MNHNS, SASEGT. This CDR3 has 13 residues. The CDR3 reads CASSSLLQETQYF. The CDR3 DNA reads TGTGCCAGCAGTTCATTACTTCAAGAGACCCAGTACTTC.